The rows below give T cell receptor beta chains drawn from one sample of a study of identical twins. One entry per CDR3 protein, called by TCRdb with MiXCR from the 5' RACE reads. The table shows some 560,000 distinct CDR3 sequences, with roughly 9.9% occurring only once. This sample was shared with a second study, whose subject was yellow fever vaccine responses in identical twins.

The sample taken for sequencing was PBMCs. These receptors came from a woman younger than 30 in good health. The CDR3 runs from the conserved cysteine through the conserved F or W. Fields, in order: V gene, CDR3 protein.

>TRBV2
CASSELAEPQYF
>TRBV7-7
CASSGGGRGVQETQYF
>TRBV2
CASSEAPGRSNFYEQYF
>TRBV20-1
CSALQDFTDTQYF
>TRBV2
CASSEIFTNSGNTIYF
>TRBV27
CASSLSWTGGNTIYF
>TRBV30
CAWRQGKETQYF
>TRBV29-1
CSVGNRGPNYGYTF
>TRBV27
CASSSGTRSLQYF
>TRBV5-6
CAMSFGQKETQYF
>TRBV6-2/TRBV6-3
CASSYEITGELFF
>TRBV29-1
CSVVSGTGLFEQYF
>TRBV20-1
CSARSDLAYEQYF
>TRBV6-4
CASSEGTSGTDTQYF
>TRBV4-3
CASSQDALAGLSYEQYF
>TRBV5-1
CASSLGPGGIGETQYF
>TRBV11-2
CASSFGLAGLSYEQYF
>TRBV7-2
CASSLDRVISGEQYF
>TRBV9
CASSGKTGGETQYF
>TRBV10-3
CAISESFLGEQFF
>TRBV10-3
CAISESEQGAGGELFF
>TRBV7-2
CASSLDRNLAFF
>TRBV12-3/TRBV12-4
CASSDGRGYTF
>TRBV5-1
CASSLDGSGPTDTQYF
>TRBV6-2/TRBV6-3
CASSWPSGQKSYEQYF
>TRBV20-1
CSALNLAGGPYEQYF
>TRBV6-2/TRBV6-3
CASSYSVMPGASRTYEQYF
>TRBV25-1
CASSEFRGGSEQFF
>TRBV2
CASNRLGPNTGELFF
>TRBV20-1
CSARGGTSGSTDTQYF
>TRBV12-3/TRBV12-4
CASTPRGRETQYF
>TRBV5-1
CASSLEGGFDEQYF
>TRBV9
CASSVGGRRINYEQYF
>TRBV5-5
CASSFPDWPDTQYF
>TRBV12-3/TRBV12-4
CASSFSLGDNEQFF
>TRBV9
CASSVAPGTGDGYTF
>TRBV7-9
CASSPKPRWDREETQYF
>TRBV4-2
CASSHQARQGPSRVKNTDTQYF
>TRBV7-2
CASSPQEGAIQYF
>TRBV20-1
CSAPEVRSSYNSPLHF
>TRBV6-2/TRBV6-3
CASESGRGTGELFF
>TRBV12-3/TRBV12-4
CASSFGLGRQFF
>TRBV20-1
CSALGPGSTDTQYF
>TRBV6-2/TRBV6-3
CASRSGVDEQFF
>TRBV3-1
CASSQDQATQYF
>TRBV28
CASSLRQGEQYF
>TRBV7-9
CASSLIPDNEQFF
>TRBV7-2
CASSLSRDAGPYEQYF
>TRBV6-2/TRBV6-3
CASSYPGGTYEQYF